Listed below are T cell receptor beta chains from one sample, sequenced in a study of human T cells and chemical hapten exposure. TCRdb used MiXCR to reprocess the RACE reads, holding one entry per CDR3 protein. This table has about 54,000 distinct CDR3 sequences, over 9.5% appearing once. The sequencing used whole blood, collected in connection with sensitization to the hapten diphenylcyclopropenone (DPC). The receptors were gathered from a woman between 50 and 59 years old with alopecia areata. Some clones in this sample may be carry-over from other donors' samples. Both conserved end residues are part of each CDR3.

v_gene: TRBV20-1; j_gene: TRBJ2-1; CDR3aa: CSARSGQQFSYNEQFF
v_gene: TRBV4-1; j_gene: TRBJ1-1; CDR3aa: CASSQFFVRRGTEAFF
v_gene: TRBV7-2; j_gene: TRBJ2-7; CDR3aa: CASSPLAGSGDEQYF
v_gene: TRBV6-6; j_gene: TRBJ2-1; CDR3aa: CASGASSYNEQFF
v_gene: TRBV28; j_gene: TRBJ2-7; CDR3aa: CASIGALNYEQYF
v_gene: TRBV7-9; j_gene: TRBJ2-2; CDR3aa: CASSLPLPLGGELFF
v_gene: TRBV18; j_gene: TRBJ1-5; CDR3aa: CASSLVQGIGNQPQHF
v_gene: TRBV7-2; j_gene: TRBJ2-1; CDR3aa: CASSSLTSGNRKFF
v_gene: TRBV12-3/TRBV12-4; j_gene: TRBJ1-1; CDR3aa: CASTGTDTEAFF
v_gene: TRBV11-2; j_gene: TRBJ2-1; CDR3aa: CASSPLNNEQFF
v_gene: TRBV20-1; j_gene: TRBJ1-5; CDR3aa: CSARAMNQPQHF
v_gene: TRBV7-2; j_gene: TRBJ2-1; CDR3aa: CASSLARVGTTLPNEQFF
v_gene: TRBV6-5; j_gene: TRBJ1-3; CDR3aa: CASRGQGRSGNTIYF
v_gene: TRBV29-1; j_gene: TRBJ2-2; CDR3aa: CSGSSAAGTGELFF
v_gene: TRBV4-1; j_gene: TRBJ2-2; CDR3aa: CASSQEGGRGTGELFF
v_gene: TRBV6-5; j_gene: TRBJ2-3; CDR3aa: CASKSTSLRTDTQYF
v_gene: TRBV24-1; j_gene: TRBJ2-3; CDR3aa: CATSDLTGGDTQYF
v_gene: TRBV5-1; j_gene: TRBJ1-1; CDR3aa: CASSTTTGNTEAFF
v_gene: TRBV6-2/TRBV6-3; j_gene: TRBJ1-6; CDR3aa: CASTEGQGTGRAPLHF
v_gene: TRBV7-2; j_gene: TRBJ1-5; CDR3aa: CASSPDRYQPQHF
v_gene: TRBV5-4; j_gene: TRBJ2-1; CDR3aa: CASSSTFSTSGGRLF
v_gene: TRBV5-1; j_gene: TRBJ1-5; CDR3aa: CASSLAGAGNQPQHF
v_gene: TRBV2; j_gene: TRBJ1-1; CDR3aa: CASRTDGGGTEAFF
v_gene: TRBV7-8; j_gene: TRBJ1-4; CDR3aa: CASSPWNEKLFF